This T cell receptor beta chain was obtained from a study of shared clonotypes between healthy human individuals. Study information: CD4 naive and memory got three plates each, CD8 naive two, CD8 memory one.

Germline V lookup: CDR1 MDHEN, CDR2 SYDVKM. Trimming removed 4 bases at V and 0 bases at J, with 6 bases between. This CDR3 region has 14 residues. Using immunoSEQ multiplex PCR, the repertoire was profiled, and TCRdb retains in-frame clones only, with some absent. The repertoire has around 610,000 clones, about 95% of them found once; the top ten carry about 0.12%. Overall study results and limits: Specimens sampled were limited to blood, with tissue repertoires likely differing. Relative to clonotypes present in all four donors, those not shared had lower generation probabilities.

Worth noting for this clone: Its antigen remains unknown.

Naive CD8 populations comprised CD45RO-negative cells positively selected for CCR7, excluding terminally differentiated effector memory CD45RA+ cells. The clonotype originates from a woman younger than 45 in good health. Sequences were obtained from naive CD8+ T cells sorted from blood. This chain connects TRBV28 to TRBJ2-2; the D is unclear. CDR3 sequence (DNA): TGTGCCAGCAGTTCCAAGACGAACACCGGGGAGCTGTTTTTT. Encoded protein: CASSSKTNTGELFF.